Many counts were recorded for the clone carrying this TCR beta chain. The antigen is not known. TCRdb re-derived calls from the PCR reads in MiXCR, one entry per CDR3 protein. This table holds 34,000 or so distinct CDR3 sequences, approximately 51% found once. Described time point: after preoperative PTX-NDP chemotherapy. Preoperative chemotherapy with paclitaxel-nedaplatin was given to patients before surgery. Germline CDR1 is SGHTA and CDR2 is FQGNSA. The length of the CDR3 is 14 residues. The V end lost 3 bases, the J end lost 0 bases, and 9 bases lay between the germline ends. The entry originates in a study of esophageal squamous cell carcinoma under preoperative chemotherapy. Broader study findings: Tumor-infiltrating lymphocytes showed no significant post-chemotherapy TCR diversity increase, unlike peripheral T cells. After paclitaxel-nedaplatin, abundant clones were more likely to contract than amplify.

The receptor comes from a human donor with esophageal squamous cell carcinoma. The donor label of this sample is uncertain. The specimen was taken from a patient given preoperative chemotherapy. The J gene is TRBJ2-7, the V gene TRBV7-2; D might be TRBD1 (5 bases). For the CDR3, the DNA is TGTGCCAGCAGCTTCAGGGTAACCTCCTACGAGCAGTACTTC. The encoded protein is CASSFRVTSYEQYF.